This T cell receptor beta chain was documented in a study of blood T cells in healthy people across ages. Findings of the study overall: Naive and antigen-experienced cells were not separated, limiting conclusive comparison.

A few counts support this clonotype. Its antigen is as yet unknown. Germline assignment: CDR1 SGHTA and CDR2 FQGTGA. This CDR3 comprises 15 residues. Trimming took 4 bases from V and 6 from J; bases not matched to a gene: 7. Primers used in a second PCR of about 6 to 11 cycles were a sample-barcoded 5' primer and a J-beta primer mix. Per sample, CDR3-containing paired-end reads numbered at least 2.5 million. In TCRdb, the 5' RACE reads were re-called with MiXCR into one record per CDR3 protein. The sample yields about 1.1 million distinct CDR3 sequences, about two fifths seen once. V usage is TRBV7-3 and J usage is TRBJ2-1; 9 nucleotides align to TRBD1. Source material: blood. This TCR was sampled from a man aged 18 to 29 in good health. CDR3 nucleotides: TGTGCCAGCAGCTCCGGGACAGGGACCCTCAATGAGCAGTTCTTC. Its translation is CASSSGTGTLNEQFF.